Listed below are T cell receptor beta chains from one sample, sequenced in a study of graft-versus-host responses after intestinal transplantation. These receptors lack a known antigen. Assay: immunoSEQ multiplex PCR; the TCRdb copy retains only in-frame clones and omits some. This table holds under 130,000 clones, under 95% found once. The sequences come from unstimulated CD8+ T cells sorted from spleen or lymph node cells, collected before intestinal transplant. The receptor source for this set is a human donor who received an intestinal transplant. The CDR3 runs from the conserved cysteine through the conserved F or W. Fields, in order: J gene, clone size, CDR3 length, V gene, D gene, CDR3 protein, CDR3 DNA. A D gene is named only where the DNA matches it firmly. Size tells how often a clone was seen (once, few, many) or the class of an expanded clone, and some rows leave it out.

TRBJ1-2,.,13,TRBV19,.,CASSTGLGGGYTF,TGTGCCAGTAGTACGGGCCTAGGCGGTGGCTACACCTTC
TRBJ1-1,.,17,TRBV19,.,CASSIGGWMDPNTEAFF,TGTGCCAGTAGTATCGGGGGATGGATGGACCCTAACACTGAAGCTTTCTTT
TRBJ2-1,.,16,TRBV4-1,.,CASSQEVGDTYNEQFF,TGCGCCAGCAGCCAAGAGGTTGGAGATACCTACAATGAGCAGTTCTTC
TRBJ1-2,.,15,TRBV6-1,.,CASSEAGSGAYGYTF,TGTGCCAGCAGTGAAGCAGGTTCGGGGGCCTATGGCTACACCTTC
TRBJ2-5,.,16,TRBV27,TRBD2,CASSPYQRGTQETQYF,TGTGCCAGCAGCCCCTACCAGCGGGGGACCCAAGAGACCCAGTACTTC
TRBJ1-1,.,14,TRBV14,.,CASSRGPGDTEAFF,TGTGCCAGCAGCCGAGGGCCGGGAGACACTGAAGCTTTCTTT
TRBJ1-4,.,13,TRBV19,.,CASSKTQYEKLFF,TGTGCCAGTAGTAAGACACAGTATGAAAAACTGTTTTTT
TRBJ1-1,.,13,TRBV27,.,CASSLGRGTEAFF,TGTGCCAGCAGTTTAGGCAGGGGCACTGAAGCTTTCTTT
TRBJ2-1,.,16,TRBV2,.,CASSSRVGWDYNEQFF,TGTGCCAGCAGTAGCAGGGTAGGTTGGGATTACAATGAGCAGTTCTTC
TRBJ2-1,.,14,TRBV11-2,.,CASSNADGANEQFF,TGTGCCAGCAGCAATGCGGACGGGGCTAATGAGCAGTTCTTC
TRBJ2-7,once,13,TRBV2,TRBD2,CASLGLDNYEQYF,TGTGCCAGCTTGGGACTAGATAACTACGAGCAGTACTTC
TRBJ1-5,.,12,TRBV19,.,CASSISIQPQHF,TGTGCCAGTAGTATATCCATACAGCCCCAGCATTTT
TRBJ2-7,.,15,TRBV6-1,.,CASSLGWGSTYEQYF,TGTGCCAGCAGCCTGGGTTGGGGGTCCACCTACGAGCAGTACTTC
TRBJ2-1,once,15,TRBV13,TRBD2,CASSLLAGPDNEQFF,TGTGCCAGCAGCCTACTAGCGGGGCCCGACAATGAGCAGTTCTTC
TRBJ1-5,.,15,TRBV23-1,TRBD1,CASSRGTVSNQPQHF,TGCGCCAGCAGTCGGGGGACAGTGAGCAATCAGCCCCAGCATTTT
TRBJ2-7,.,17,TRBV6-1,TRBD1,CASSEGSWWQGVYEQYF,TGTGCCAGCAGTGAAGGGTCATGGTGGCAGGGGGTCTACGAGCAGTACTTC
TRBJ2-7,.,15,TRBV4-1,TRBD1,CASSQVGQGAYEQYF,TGCGCCAGCAGCCAAGTGGGACAGGGGGCCTACGAGCAGTACTTC
TRBJ2-4,.,18,TRBV4-1,.,CASSRPLGGWLAKNIQYF,TGCGCCAGCAGCCGCCCCCTAGGGGGATGGCTAGCCAAAAACATTCAGTACTTC
TRBJ2-4,.,16,TRBV14,.,CASSQAPGSQPDIQYF,TGTGCCAGCAGCCAAGCCCCAGGCTCCCAACCGGACATTCAGTACTTC
TRBJ1-4,.,16,TRBV9,.,CASSVGGMAVNEKLFF,TGTGCCAGCAGCGTAGGGGGTATGGCCGTTAATGAAAAACTGTTTTTT
TRBJ2-1,.,16,TRBV5-1,TRBD2,CASSSPRGGPHNEQLF,TGCGCCAGCAGCTCTCCTCGGGGGGGCCCCCACAATGAGCAGCTCTTC
TRBJ2-3,.,15,TRBV29-1,.,CSLVVGYSSTDTQYF,TGCAGCCTTGTGGTCGGATATTCTAGCACAGATACGCAGTATTTT
TRBJ1-1,.,13,TRBV5-1,.,CASSLSVNTEAFF,TGCGCCAGCAGCTTATCCGTGAACACTGAAGCTTTCTTT
TRBJ2-1,.,16,TRBV6-5,TRBD2,CASSWLAGGPLDEQFF,TGTGCCAGCAGTTGGTTAGCGGGGGGGCCTCTCGATGAGCAGTTCTTC
TRBJ1-4,.,14,TRBV7-6,.,CASSLDQGNEKLFF,TGTGCCAGCAGCTTAGATCAGGGGAACGAAAAACTGTTTTTT
TRBJ2-5,.,14,TRBV19,TRBD1,CASSIRDREETQYF,TGTGCCAGTAGTATACGGGACAGGGAAGAGACCCAGTACTTC
TRBJ1-1,.,14,TRBV6-1,.,CASSVLPLNTEAFF,TGTGCCAGCAGTGTTTTGCCCCTGAACACTGAAGCTTTCTTT
TRBJ2-7,.,13,TRBV6-5,TRBD1,CASSTGTGQEQYF,TGTGCCAGCAGTACGGGGACAGGGCAAGAGCAGTACTTC
TRBJ1-2,.,13,TRBV21-1,.,CASSRAASEGYTF,TGTGCCAGCAGCAGGGCCGCTAGTGAGGGCTACACCTTC
TRBJ2-1,.,16,TRBV27,.,CASSTITPSSYNEQFF,TGTGCCAGCAGTACCATCACTCCAAGCTCCTACAATGAGCAGTTCTTC
TRBJ2-7,.,13,TRBV13,.,CASISARGDEQYF,TGTGCCAGCATCTCAGCGCGTGGCGACGAGCAGTACTTC
TRBJ2-2,.,15,TRBV13,TRBD2,CASSFLSGGTGELFF,TGTGCCAGCAGCTTCTTGAGCGGGGGGACCGGGGAGCTGTTTTTT
TRBJ2-7,.,14,TRBV7-9,TRBD1,CASSLADRGYEQYF,TGTGCCAGCAGCTTAGCCGACAGGGGCTACGAGCAGTACTTC
TRBJ1-5,.,15,TRBV7-8,.,CASSTNPGDNQPQHF,TGTGCCAGCAGCACCAATCCGGGTGACAATCAGCCCCAGCATTTT
TRBJ1-1,.,15,TRBV4-1,.,CASSQGSVWHTEAFF,TGCGCCAGCAGCCAAGGTTCTGTATGGCACACTGAAGCTTTCTTT
TRBJ2-7,.,13,TRBV15,.,CATSRDQGNEQYF,TGTGCCACCAGCAGAGATCAGGGGAACGAGCAGTACTTC
TRBJ2-3,.,15,TRBV7-9,.,CASSRPGLSTDTQYF,TGTGCCAGCAGCCGCCCGGGCCTTAGCACAGATACGCAGTATTTT
TRBJ2-5,.,14,TRBV6-5,.,CASTSRTSLETQYF,TGTGCCAGCACCTCCCGTACTAGCTTGGAGACCCAGTACTTC
TRBJ1-2,.,14,TRBV6-5,.,CASSGQQGGYGYTF,TGTGCCAGCAGTGGACAACAGGGTGGCTATGGCTACACCTTC
TRBJ1-2,.,13,TRBV5-1,.,CASSGGWDYGYTF,TGCGCCAGCTCCGGAGGGTGGGACTATGGCTACACCTTC
TRBJ2-1,.,15,TRBV9,.,CASSVDGVAYNEQFF,TGTGCCAGCAGCGTAGATGGCGTAGCCTACAATGAGCAGTTCTTC
TRBJ1-6,few,15,TRBV4-1,.,CASSQFEGAYSPLHF,TGCGCCAGCAGCCAATTCGAAGGGGCTTATTCACCCCTCCACTTT
TRBJ1-5,.,14,TRBV19,.,CASSPLQTNQPQHF,TGTGCCAGTAGTCCCCTCCAGACTAATCAGCCCCAGCATTTT
TRBJ1-3,.,17,TRBV4-1,.,CASSPHDSNPSGNTIYF,TGCGCCAGCAGCCCACACGACTCCAACCCTTCTGGAAACACCATATATTTT
TRBJ2-5,.,17,TRBV5-1,TRBD1,CASSDPGGILVFETQYF,TGCGCCAGCAGCGATCCAGGGGGTATCCTGGTTTTCGAGACCCAGTACTTC
TRBJ1-2,.,14,TRBV19,.,CASSIPATDYGYTF,TGTGCCAGTAGTATACCAGCTACCGACTATGGCTACACCTTC
TRBJ2-2,once,15,TRBV15,.,CATSPWTGNTGELFF,TGTGCCACCAGCCCTTGGACGGGGAACACCGGGGAGCTGTTTTTT
TRBJ1-2,.,15,TRBV12-5,TRBD1,CASGLAGQGAFGYTF,TGTGCTAGTGGGCTAGCCGGACAGGGGGCGTTTGGCTACACCTTC
TRBJ1-4,.,17,TRBV7-9,TRBD1,CASSLVAGQGLHEKLFF,TGTGCCAGCAGCTTAGTAGCGGGACAGGGACTTCATGAAAAACTGTTTTTT